The 26 T cell receptor beta chains given below trace back to one sample, sequenced in a study of STAT3 mutations in large granular lymphocyte leukemia. General observations from the study: Every T-LGLL patient had at least one immunodominant TCRbeta clonotype.

Data came from immunoSEQ multiplex PCR; TCRdb stores just in-frame clones and leaves some out. This repertoire shows roughly 10,000 clones, more than 85% found once; its top ten account for roughly 64%. Their target antigens are unknown. What was sequenced was peripheral blood mononuclear cells. The receptors originated from a man in his sixties with T-cell large granular lymphocyte leukemia. Some clones in this sample may be carry-over from other donors' samples.

The chain couples TRBV7-9 to TRBJ2-2; no firm D call. The CDR3 runs to 14 residues. V lost 5 bases to trimming and J lost 8 bases, with 15 bases between them. Germline CDR1 reads SEHNR; CDR2 reads FQNEAQ (reference sequence). The CDR3 nucleotides are TGTGCCAGCAGCCTGGTCTGGGGATCGGGGGAGCTGTTTTTT. This sequence encodes CASSLVWGSGELFF.

The chain joins TRBV29-1 to TRBJ2-5, with 9 bases aligning to TRBD1. The V gene's germline CDR1 is SQVTM and CDR2 ANQGSEA. With V trimmed by 4 bases and J by 1 base, 1 base remained unmatched. This CDR3 contains 13 residues. The CDR3 DNA is TGCAGCGTTGCGACAGGGGGCCAAGAGACCCAGTACTTC. It yields the protein CSVATGGQETQYF. The full variable domain, in which reference TRBV29-1 and TRBJ2-5 provide the parts outside the CDR3, is SAVISQKPSRDICQRGTSLTIQCQVDSQVTMMFWYRQQPGQSLTLIATANQGSEATYESGFVIDKFPISRPNLTFSTLTVSNMSPEDSSIYLCSVATGGQETQYFGPGTRLLVL.

The chain employs TRBV11-2 and TRBJ2-3; weak D call: TRBD1 (5 bases). Trimming took off 6 bases at V and 1 base at J, with 20 bases between the two ends. Germline lookup yields CDR1 SGHAT and CDR2 FQNNGV. The length of the CDR3 is 17 residues. CDR3: CASSPRRTPIRTDTQYF. DNA for the CDR3: TGTGCCAGCAGTCCCCGCAGGACACCTATCCGCACAGATACGCAGTATTTT. The full variable domain, with the rest looked up from reference TRBV11-2 and TRBJ2-3, is EAGVAQSPRYKIIEKRQSVAFWCNPISGHATLYWYQQILGQGPKLLIQFQNNGVVDDSQLPKDRFSAERLKGVDSTLKIQPAKLEDSAVYLCASSPRRTPIRTDTQYFGPGTRLTVL.

V and J are TRBV7-9 and TRBJ2-5; 7 bases match TRBD2. Germline assignment: CDR1 SEHNR and CDR2 FQNEAQ (reference sequence). The CDR3 is 11 amino acids. Unmatched junction bases numbered 2, after V lost 8 bases and J lost 5 bases. The CDR3 nucleotides are TGTGCCAGCTCCGGGGGGGAGACCCAGTACTTC. Protein sequence: CASSGGETQYF.

The chain joins TRBV25-1 to TRBJ2-7; tentatively, D is TRBD1 or TRBD2 (5 bases each). Germline CDR1 is MGHDK and CDR2 is SYGVNS. This CDR3 has 14 amino acids. Trimming took 4 bases from V and 2 from J, leaving 12 bases between them. The CDR3 DNA is TGTGCCAGCAGTGGGACGTCGGGGCCCTACGAGCAGTACTTC. Its translation: CASSGTSGPYEQYF.

The rearrangement joins TRBV29-1 to TRBJ2-5, with D possibly being TRBD2 (6 bases). V gave up 4 bases and J gave up 5 bases, with 11 bases separating them. The CDR3 runs to 12 residues. Germline CDR1 is SQVTM and CDR2 is ANQGSEA. Here the CDR3 reads CSVVAGGETQYF. CDR3 sequence (DNA): TGCAGCGTTGTCGCCGGAGGGGAGACCCAGTACTTC.

The rearrangement links TRBV5-1 to TRBJ2-5; D possibly corresponds to TRBD2 (5 bases). Germline CDR1 reads SGHRS; CDR2 reads YFSETQ. V was clipped by 0 bases and J by 4 bases, with 10 bases between them. This CDR3 has 14 amino acids. As DNA, the CDR3 is TGCGCCAGCAGCTTGGGGGAGATTCGAGAGACCCAGTACTTC. It is translated as CASSLGEIRETQYF.

This clone was seen only once. The chain carries TRBV6-5 and TRBJ1-3, with D tentatively TRBD1 (6 bases). Germline loops: CDR1 MNHEY, CDR2 SVGAGI. The CDR3 has 14 amino acids. With 5 bases removed from V and 4 bases from J, the gap between germline ends came to 12 bases. This chain's CDR3 is CASSTGDRGNTIYF. Written as DNA, the CDR3 is TGTGCCAGCAGTACGGGCGACAGGGGAAACACCATATATTTT.

This chain connects TRBV7-9 to TRBJ2-3, with 8 bases fitting TRBD2. The J segment lost 2 bases and the V segment lost 5 bases, leaving 6 bases of the junction unmatched. Germline CDR1 reads SEHNR; CDR2 reads FQNEAQ (reference sequence). The CDR3 consists of 15 residues. The CDR3 DNA is TGTGCCAGCAGCCTCACTAGCGGACTCACAGATACGCAGTATTTT. Translating it yields CASSLTSGLTDTQYF.

The chain combines TRBV5-1 with TRBJ2-3; TRBD2 matches at 11 bases. CDR3 size: 16 residues. J was trimmed by 6 bases and V by 0 bases; bases with no gene match: 6. Germline V lookup: CDR1 SGHRS, CDR2 YFSETQ. CDR3 amino acids: CASSLVTSGKGDTQYF. CDR3 nucleotides: TGCGCCAGCAGCTTGGTGACTAGCGGGAAAGGGGATACGCAGTATTTT.

The genes are TRBV30 and TRBJ1-6; 10 bases agree with TRBD1. Losses at the gene ends were 0 bases for V and 9 bases for J; bases not matched to a gene: 5. The CDR3 contains 15 residues. CDR1 is GTSNPN, CDR2 SVGIG, per germline (reference sequence). The DNA for the CDR3 is TGTGCCTGGAGTGTAGGGGACAGGGGCCGTTCACCCCTCCACTTT. It encodes CAWSVGDRGRSPLHF.

The chain employs TRBV5-4 and TRBJ2-2; TRBD2 might be the D (5 bases). The CDR3 extends over 13 amino acids. Between the trimmed V and J ends, which lost 7 bases and 2 bases, there was a span of 9 bases. CDR1 is SGHNT and CDR2 is YYREEE in the germline V gene (reference sequence). The CDR3 spells CASRTGNTGELFF. CDR3 in DNA: TGTGCCAGCCGGACTGGTAACACCGGGGAGCTGTTTTTT.

This clone has a single count. The chain combines TRBV29-1 with TRBJ2-7, with a weak D call TRBD2 (6 bases). V shed 6 bases and J shed 0 bases, with 15 bases lying between them. Germline CDR1 SQVTM, CDR2 ANQGSEA. The CDR3 contains 14 residues. This CDR3 is CSVTYGGLSYEQYF. The CDR3 nucleotides are TGCAGCGTGACGTACGGGGGTCTCTCCTACGAGCAGTACTTC.

The V gene is TRBV10-3, the J gene TRBJ2-2; TRBD2 is a possible D gene (5 bases). Trimming left V 10 bases short and J 1 base short, with 13 bases between. The CDR3 is 14 residues long. CDR1 and CDR2 from the germline V gene are ENHRY and SYGVKD. The CDR3 spells CATESGGNTGELFF. The CDR3 region has the DNA TGTGCCACCGAAAGCGGTGGGAACACCGGGGAGCTGTTTTTT.

The genes are TRBV4-3 and TRBJ1-6; TRBD1 aligns across 7 bases. CDR3 size: 15 residues. V was pared by 4 bases and J by 6 bases, with 6 bases of the junction left unmatched. Germline CDR1 reads LGHNA; CDR2 reads YSLEER. The CDR3 is CASSLDREPNSPLHF. The CDR3 DNA sequence: TGCGCCAGCAGCCTAGACAGGGAACCTAATTCACCCCTCCACTTT.

This chain uses TRBV12-5 with TRBJ2-1; perhaps TRBD2 as D (5 bases). The CDR3 is 12 amino acids. Per the germline V gene, CDR1 is LGHNT and CDR2 is FRNRAP. With 4 bases removed from V and 10 bases from J, the gap between germline ends came to 11 bases. The CDR3 DNA reads TGTGCTAGTGGTTCGGACGGCGGGGAGCAGTTCTTC. It codes for CASGSDGGEQFF. The whole variable domain, filled in from reference TRBV12-5 and TRBJ2-1, reads DARVTQTPRHKVTEMGQEVTMRCQPILGHNTVFWYRQTMMQGLELLAYFRNRAPLDDSGMPKDRFSAEMPDATLATLKIQPSEPRDSAVYFCASGSDGGEQFFGPGTRLTVL.

The chain carries TRBV10-1 and TRBJ2-5; the match to TRBD1 covers 9 bases. The germline V gene encodes CDR1 WNHNN and CDR2 SYGVQD (reference sequence). The J segment lost 1 base and the V segment lost 6 bases, leaving 6 bases of the junction unmatched. This CDR3 has 15 residues. The DNA of the CDR3 is TGCGCCAGCAGCCCCCTGACAGGGGGCCAAGAGACCCAGTACTTC. It specifies CASSPLTGGQETQYF.

This CDR3 is CASLGQENYGYTF. The CDR3 DNA reads TGTGCCAGCCTCGGACAGGAGAACTATGGCTACACCTTC. This rearrangement joins TRBV7-9 to TRBJ1-2, with 7 bases matching TRBD1. CDR3 length: 13 residues. V lost 8 bases to trimming and J lost 2 bases; unmatched junction nucleotides: 5. Germline V gives CDR1 SEHNR, CDR2 FQNEAQ (reference sequence).

The chain has TRBV5-6 and TRBJ2-7, with D unresolved. The V and J ends lost 4 bases and 8 bases respectively, with 22 bases between them. CDR1 SGHDT and CDR2 YYEEEE come from the germline V gene. CDR3 length: 15 residues. The CDR3 bases are TGTGCCAGCAGCACCCCGGATCGGTGGCTTGGCAAGCAGTACTTC. It codes for CASSTPDRWLGKQYF. Full variable domain (missing parts from reference TRBV5-6 and TRBJ2-7): DAGVTQSPTHLIKTRGQQVTLRCSPKSGHDTVSWYQQALGQGPQFIFQYYEEEERQRGNFPDRFSGHQFPNYSSELNVNALLLGDSALYLCASSTPDRWLGKQYFGPGTRLTVT.

The gene calls are TRBV5-4 and TRBJ2-5, with unresolved D. Between the trimmed V and J ends, which lost 4 bases and 3 bases, there was a span of 4 bases. The CDR3 totals 11 residues. Germline V gene lookup returns CDR1 SGHNT and CDR2 YYREEE (reference sequence). CDR3 sequence: CASSREETQYF. DNA of the CDR3: TGTGCCAGCAGCAGGGAAGAGACCCAGTACTTC. The whole variable domain, remainder taken from reference TRBV5-4 and TRBJ2-5, is ETGVTQSPTHLIKTRGQQVTLRCSSQSGHNTVSWYQQALGQGPQFIFQYYREEENGRGNFPPRFSGLQFPNYSSELNVNALELDDSALYLCASSREETQYFGPGTRLLVL.

V gene TRBV18 combines with J gene TRBJ1-3; 7 nucleotides agree with TRBD1. After removal of 3 bases from V and 4 bases from J, the junction contained 9 bases not matched to a gene. Per the germline V gene, CDR1 is KGHSH and CDR2 is LQKENI. The CDR3 extends over 16 amino acids. The CDR3 spells CASSPPQGGKGNTIYF. CDR3 sequence (DNA): TGTGCCAGCTCACCTCCTCAGGGGGGAAAAGGAAACACCATATATTTT.

V usage is TRBV4-1 and J usage is TRBJ1-1, with D possibly being TRBD1 (6 bases). Germline CDR1 MGHRA, CDR2 YSYEKL. V lost 1 base to trimming and J lost 4 bases, with 13 bases between them. The CDR3 spans 15 residues. The CDR3 coding sequence is TGCGCCAGCAGCCAAGGGAATTGGGGGGCCACTGAAGCTTTCTTT. It codes for CASSQGNWGATEAFF.

This clone appeared a single time. The gene calls are TRBV18 and TRBJ1-1; tentative D call: TRBD1 (6 bases). The germline V gene encodes CDR1 KGHSH and CDR2 LQKENI. V was cut by 3 bases and J by 5 bases, with 13 bases left in between. The CDR3 sequence is 14 residues long. The CDR3 protein is CASSPRGGETEAFF. The CDR3 nucleotides read TGTGCCAGCTCACCCCGAGGGGGGGAAACTGAAGCTTTCTTT.

This clone showed up just once. The J gene is TRBJ2-3, the V gene TRBV7-6; D is possibly TRBD1 or TRBD2 (5 bases each). Deletions cut 4 bases from V and 5 bases from J, with 7 bases between. CDR1 is SGHVS and CDR2 is FNYEAQ in the germline V gene. This CDR3 comprises 12 residues. The CDR3 is CASSSGRDTQYF. For the CDR3, the DNA is TGTGCCAGCAGCTCGGGACGAGATACGCAGTATTTT.

The chain couples TRBV6-1 to TRBJ1-2; D call uncertain. With 6 bases removed from V and 1 base from J, the gap between germline ends came to 9 bases. CDR1 MNHNS and CDR2 SASEGT come from the germline V gene. The CDR3 runs 13 residues. The chain's CDR3 is CASSRAFNYGYTF. In nucleotides, the CDR3 is TGTGCCAGCAGCCGGGCTTTTAACTATGGCTACACCTTC.

V gene TRBV30 combines with J gene TRBJ1-4, with a weak D call TRBD1 (5 bases). This CDR3 contains 14 residues. Looked up from germline, CDR1 is GTSNPN and CDR2 is SVGIG (reference sequence). Trimming removed 0 bases at V and 8 bases at J, with 13 bases between. The CDR3 loop reads CAWSVRGAGEKLFF. CDR3 bases: TGTGCCTGGAGTGTACGTGGGGCTGGGGAAAAACTGTTTTTT.